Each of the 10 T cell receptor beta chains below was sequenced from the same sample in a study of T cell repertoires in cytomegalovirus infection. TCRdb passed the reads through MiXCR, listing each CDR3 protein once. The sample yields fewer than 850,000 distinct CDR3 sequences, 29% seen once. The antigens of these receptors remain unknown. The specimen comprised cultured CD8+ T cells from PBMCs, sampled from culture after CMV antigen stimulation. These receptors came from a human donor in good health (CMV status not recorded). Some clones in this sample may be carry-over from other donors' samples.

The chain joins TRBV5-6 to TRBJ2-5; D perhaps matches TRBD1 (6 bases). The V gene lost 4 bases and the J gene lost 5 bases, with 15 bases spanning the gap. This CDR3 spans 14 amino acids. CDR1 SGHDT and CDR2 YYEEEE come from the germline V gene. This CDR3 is CASSVTARGETQYF. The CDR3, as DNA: TGTGCCAGCAGCGTAACGGCCAGGGGTGAGACCCAGTACTTC.

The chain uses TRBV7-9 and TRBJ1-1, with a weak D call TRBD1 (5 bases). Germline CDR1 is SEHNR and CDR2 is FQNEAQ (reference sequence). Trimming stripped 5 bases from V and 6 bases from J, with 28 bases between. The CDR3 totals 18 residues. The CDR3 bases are TGTGCCAGCAGCCCAGGGACCGACGTTGCCTTCCTGGGGGCTGAAGCTTTCTTT. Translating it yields CASSPGTDVAFLGAEAFF.

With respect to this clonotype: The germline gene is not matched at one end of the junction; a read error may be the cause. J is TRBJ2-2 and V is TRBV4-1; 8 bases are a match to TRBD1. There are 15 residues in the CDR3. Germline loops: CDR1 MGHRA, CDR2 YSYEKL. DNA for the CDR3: TGTGCCAGCAGCCCCCGGACAGGGCACACCGGGGAGCTGTTTTTT. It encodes CASSPRTGHTGELFF.

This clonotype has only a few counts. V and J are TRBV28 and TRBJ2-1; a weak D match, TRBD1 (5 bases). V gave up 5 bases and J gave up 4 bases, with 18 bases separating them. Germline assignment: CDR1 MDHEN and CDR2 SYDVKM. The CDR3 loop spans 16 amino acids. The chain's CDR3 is CASSTKWTFPYNEQFF. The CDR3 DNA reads TGTGCCAGCAGTACAAAATGGACATTCCCTTACAATGAGCAGTTCTTC.

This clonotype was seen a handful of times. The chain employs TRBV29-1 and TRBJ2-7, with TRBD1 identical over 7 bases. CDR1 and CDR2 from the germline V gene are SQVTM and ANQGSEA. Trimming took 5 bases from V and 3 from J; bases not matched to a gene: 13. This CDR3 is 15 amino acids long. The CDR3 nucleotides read TGCAGCGTTCGTTTCCGACAGGGTTCGGTCTACGAGCAGTACTTC. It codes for CSVRFRQGSVYEQYF.

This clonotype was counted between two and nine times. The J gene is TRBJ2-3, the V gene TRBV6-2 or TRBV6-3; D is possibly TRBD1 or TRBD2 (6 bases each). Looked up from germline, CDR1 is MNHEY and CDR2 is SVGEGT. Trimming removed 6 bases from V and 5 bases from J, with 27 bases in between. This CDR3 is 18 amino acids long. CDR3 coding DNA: TGTGCCAGCAGCGTGCCAGACCAGGGGAGGCCTAACCGAGATACGCAGTATTTT. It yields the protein CASSVPDQGRPNRDTQYF.

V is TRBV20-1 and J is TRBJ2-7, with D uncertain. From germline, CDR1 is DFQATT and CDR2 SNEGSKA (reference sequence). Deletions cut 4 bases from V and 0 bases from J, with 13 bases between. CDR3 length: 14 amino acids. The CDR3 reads CSATRKGSSYEQYF. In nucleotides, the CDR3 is TGCAGTGCTACAAGAAAGGGCAGCTCCTACGAGCAGTACTTC.

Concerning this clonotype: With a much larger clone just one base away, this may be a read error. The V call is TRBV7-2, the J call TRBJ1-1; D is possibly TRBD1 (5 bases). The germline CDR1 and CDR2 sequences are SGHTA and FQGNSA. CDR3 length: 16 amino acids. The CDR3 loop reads CAGSPGGGLGSTEAFF. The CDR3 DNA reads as TGTGCCGGCAGCCCCGGGGGAGGGTTGGGGAGCACTGAAGCTTTCTTT.

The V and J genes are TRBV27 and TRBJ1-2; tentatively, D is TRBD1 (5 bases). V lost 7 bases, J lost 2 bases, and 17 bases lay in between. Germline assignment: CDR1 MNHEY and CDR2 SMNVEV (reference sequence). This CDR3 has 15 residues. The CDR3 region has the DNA TGTGCCAGCACCTATGCCTTTGGGGGAAACTATGGCTACACCTTC. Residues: CASTYAFGGNYGYTF.

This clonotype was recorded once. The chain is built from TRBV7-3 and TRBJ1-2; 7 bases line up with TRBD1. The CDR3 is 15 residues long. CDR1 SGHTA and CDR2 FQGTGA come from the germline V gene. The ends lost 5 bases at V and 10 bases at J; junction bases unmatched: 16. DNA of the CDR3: TGTGCCAGCAGCCTCGCCCCAGAGGACAGGTGGACCTACACCTTC. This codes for CASSLAPEDRWTYTF.